Here is one TCR beta chain with its context. The CDR3 has 14 amino acids. Trimming shortened V by 0 bases and J by 8 bases, and 11 bases separated the two germline ends. CDR1 and CDR2 (germline): LNHNV, YYDKDF (reference sequence). TCRdb used MiXCR to reprocess the reads, holding one entry per CDR3 protein. The data contain approximately 90,000 distinct CDR3 sequences, 30% to 35% of them seen just once; the ten biggest clones take up 2% to 2.5%. This record comes from a study of type 1 regulatory T cells. The specimen sequenced was CD4+ T cells, either the whole sample or a sorted fraction (not recorded which). The chain carries TRBV15 and TRBJ1-5; D perhaps matches TRBD1 (6 bases). The TCR sequence derives from a human donor in good health. CDR3 protein: CATSRDGGMEPQHF. CDR3 DNA sequence: TGTGCCACCAGCAGAGATGGGGGCATGGAGCCCCAGCATTTT.